A single sample is the source of the 32 T cell receptor beta chains below, sequenced in a study of blood T cells in healthy people across ages. For the second PCR, which ran for roughly 6 to 12 cycles, a sample-barcoded 5' primer and a J-beta primer mix were used. Each CDR3 protein gets one entry after TCRdb re-called the 5' RACE reads with MiXCR. The table lists 1,100,000 or so distinct CDR3 sequences, 35% to 55% of them singletons. What was sequenced was blood. The receptors derive from a woman aged 55 to 70 in good health.

The chain carries TRBV10-3 and TRBJ2-7; perhaps TRBD2 as D (6 bases). The CDR3 length is 11 residues. Germline-derived CDR1 and CDR2 are ENHRY and SYGVKD. The ends were cut back, 10 bases at V and 5 bases at J, with 12 bases in the middle. The DNA for the CDR3 is TGTGCCACCGGGAGAGGGGACGAGCAGTACTTC. It yields the protein CATGRGDEQYF.

The chain carries TRBV5-1 and TRBJ2-7, with 7 bases that match TRBD1. The tail of the sequence fits TRBJ2-5 better, so the J call may be wrong. Germline assignment: CDR1 SGHRS and CDR2 YFSETQ. CDR3 length equals 14 residues. The CDR3 protein is CASRNHTGAQTQYF. The CDR3 coding sequence is TGCGCCAGCAGGAATCATACAGGGGCGCAGACCCAGTACTTC.

The chain recombines TRBV20-1 with TRBJ2-7; possible D gene TRBD1, 5 bases. The CDR3 loop spans 13 amino acids. The V and J ends lost 3 bases and 7 bases respectively, with 16 bases between them. The germline V gene has CDR1 DFQATT and CDR2 SNEGSKA (reference sequence). The CDR3 bases are TGCAGTGCTAGGTTTGGGGCAGGCAATGAGCAGTACTTC. Its translation is CSARFGAGNEQYF.

J is TRBJ1-3 and V is TRBV12-3 or TRBV12-4; no clear D. There are 14 residues in the CDR3. Trimming took off 3 bases at V and 0 bases at J, with 6 bases between the two ends. As DNA, the CDR3 is TGTGCCAGCAGTTTGAGAAGCTCTGGAAACACCATATATTTT. Translating it yields CASSLRSSGNTIYF.

This clonotype appeared a few times. The chain employs TRBV2 and TRBJ2-5; 7 positions agree with TRBD2. This CDR3 is built from 14 residues. From germline, CDR1 is SNHLY and CDR2 FYNNEI. V lost 6 bases and J lost 5; bases outside the gene matches: 9. The CDR3 sequence: CASREGRAFETQYF. The CDR3 DNA follows: TGTGCCAGCAGGGAGGGGAGGGCTTTTGAGACCCAGTACTTC.

The V gene is TRBV7-9, the J gene TRBJ2-3; the D gene could be TRBD1 or TRBD2 (5 bases each). The CDR3 contains 18 residues. Trimming stripped 2 bases from V and 2 bases from J, with 20 bases between. The germline gives CDR1 SEHNR, CDR2 FQNEAQ (reference sequence). CDR3 nucleotides: TGTGCCAGCAGCTTAAGTCGTGGGGGACCACCAATCACAGATACGCAGTATTTT. It codes for CASSLSRGGPPITDTQYF.

The V and J genes are TRBV28 and TRBJ2-7, with unresolved D. The CDR3 totals 16 residues. The germline V gene has CDR1 MDHEN and CDR2 SYDVKM. V lost 5 bases, J lost 0 bases, and 17 bases lay in between. In DNA form, the CDR3 reads TGTGCCAGCAGTGCCACGTGGTCACCAAGCTCCTACGAGCAGTACTTC. Translation: CASSATWSPSSYEQYF.

The chain links TRBV7-9 to TRBJ2-1; the match to TRBD2 covers 8 bases. Per germline, CDR1 SEHNR and CDR2 FQNEAQ (reference sequence). Unmatched junction bases numbered 11, after V lost 6 bases and J lost 4 bases. CDR3 size: 16 residues. The CDR3 nucleotides read TGTGCCAGCAGACCCGCGGGGGGCCTAGCTTACAATGAGCAGTTCTTC. The encoded protein is CASRPAGGLAYNEQFF. The full variable domain, completed using reference TRBV7-9 and TRBJ2-1, is DTGVSQNPRHKITKRGQNVTFRCDPISEHNRLYWYRQTLGQGPEFLTYFQNEAQLEKSRLLSDRFSAERPKGSFSTLEIQRTEQGDSAMYLCASRPAGGLAYNEQFFGPGTRLTVL.

This clonotype was picked up a small number of times. The chain joins TRBV6-5 to TRBJ2-1; no firm D call. Germline V gene lookup returns CDR1 MNHEY and CDR2 SVGAGI. V shed 1 base and J shed 1 base, with 5 bases lying between them. The CDR3 totals 14 residues. The CDR3 here is CASSYYSSYNEQFF. In DNA form, the CDR3 reads TGTGCCAGCAGTTACTACAGTTCCTACAATGAGCAGTTCTTC.

The CDR3 loop reads CASSGQNNYGYTF. DNA for the CDR3: TGTGCCAGCAGTGGACAGAATAACTATGGCTACACCTTC. The chain uses TRBV2 and TRBJ1-2; the D gene is possibly TRBD1 (5 bases). With 4 bases removed from V and 1 base from J, the gap between germline ends came to 7 bases. Germline CDR1 SNHLY, CDR2 FYNNEI. The CDR3 consists of 13 residues.

This clonotype was found many times. The chain combines TRBV27 with TRBJ1-1; D unresolved. Germline CDR1 reads MNHEY; CDR2 reads SMNVEV (reference sequence). The CDR3 length is 13 residues. Trimming shortened V by 6 bases and J by 1 base, and 9 bases separated the two germline ends. CDR3 nucleotide sequence: TGTGCCAGCAGCTTAGGCAGGAACACTGAAGCTTTCTTT. Encoded protein: CASSLGRNTEAFF.

This clonotype was seen many times. This chain links TRBV5-1 with TRBJ2-3; D possibly uses TRBD1 or TRBD2 (5 bases each). CDR3 size: 14 residues. Germline V gene data show CDR1 as SGHRS and CDR2 as YFSETQ. The V gene lost 4 bases and the J gene lost 1 base, with 10 bases spanning the gap. CDR3 sequence: CASSDGTGTDTQYF. For the CDR3, the DNA is TGCGCCAGCAGCGACGGGACCGGCACAGATACGCAGTATTTT.

This clonotype has a handful of counts. The CDR3 is CASSFGAQDPGYF. CDR3 in DNA: TGTGCCAGCAGCTTCGGCGCACAGGACCCAGGGTACTTC. The genes are TRBV5-6 and TRBJ2-5, with D possibly TRBD1 on 5 matching bases. The ends were cut back, 2 bases at V and 13 bases at J, with 18 bases in the middle. Germline CDR1 and CDR2: SGHDT and YYEEEE. The length of the CDR3 is 13 residues. Supplemented by reference TRBV5-6 and TRBJ2-5, the full variable domain reads DAGVTQSPTHLIKTRGQQVTLRCSPKSGHDTVSWYQQALGQGPQFIFQYYEEEERQRGNFPDRFSGHQFPNYSSELNVNALLLGDSALYLCASSFGAQDPGYFGPGTRLLVL.

This clonotype showed up just a few times. The rearrangement links TRBV7-9 to TRBJ2-7; 8 bases line up with TRBD2. Germline V gene data show CDR1 as SEHNR and CDR2 as FQNEAQ (reference sequence). CDR3 length equals 15 residues. The junction had 7 bases not matched to a gene; V was cut back by 5 bases and J by 1 base. The CDR3 nucleotides are TGTGCCAGCAGCGTATCTAGCGGGCCTTCCTACGAGCAGTACTTC. Residues: CASSVSSGPSYEQYF.

This clonotype was seen only a few times. The chain is built from TRBV7-6 and TRBJ2-7; 8 positions match TRBD1. V was pared by 1 base and J by 3 bases, with 5 bases of the junction left unmatched. This CDR3 is built from 15 residues. Germline loops: CDR1 SGHVS, CDR2 FNYEAQ. The CDR3 DNA is TGTGCCAGCAGCTTAGGGACCGGGACAGGCTACGAGCAGTACTTC. Translation gives CASSLGTGTGYEQYF.

V is TRBV29-1 and J is TRBJ2-5, with TRBD2 identical over 7 bases. CDR1 SQVTM and CDR2 ANQGSEA come from the germline V gene. V was pared by 1 base and J by 11 bases, with 22 bases of the junction left unmatched. This CDR3 region has 17 residues. The CDR3 DNA follows: TGCAGCGTTGAAGCTGGTCTAGCGGCGAATACATACAATGAGCAGTACTTC. This translates into CSVEAGLAANTYNEQYF.

CDR3 in amino acids: CATLTDSYEQYF. In DNA form, the CDR3 reads TGTGCCACCCTAACAGACTCCTACGAGCAGTACTTC. V and J are TRBV2 and TRBJ2-7; D remains ambiguous. Germline V gene data show CDR1 as SNHLY and CDR2 as FYNNEI. The V gene lost 10 bases and the J gene lost 0 bases, with 10 bases spanning the gap. The CDR3 extends over 12 amino acids.

This clonotype was seen only a few times. The rearrangement joins TRBV15 to TRBJ2-1; either TRBD1 or TRBD2 may supply D (5 bases each). Trimming stripped 5 bases from V and 10 bases from J, with 24 bases between. Germline V gives CDR1 LNHNV, CDR2 YYDKDF (reference sequence). The CDR3 contains 16 residues. CDR3 in DNA: TGTGCCACCAGCGAGGGGCAGGGTCCGCCGACGAGGGAGCAGTTCTTC. This translates into CATSEGQGPPTREQFF.

The gene calls are TRBV29-1 and TRBJ2-1, with D possibly being TRBD2 (6 bases). This CDR3 has 14 residues. Germline V gene sequence: CDR1 SQVTM, CDR2 ANQGSEA. Between the trimmed V and J ends, which lost 6 bases and 2 bases, there was a span of 14 bases. The CDR3 sequence is CSVLWRDPYNEQFF. As DNA, the CDR3 is TGCAGCGTCCTGTGGCGGGACCCCTACAATGAGCAGTTCTTC.

As concerns this clonotype: Its ends do not fully match the called genes, so a read error is possible. The chain recombines TRBV20-1 with TRBJ2-7; no clear D. From germline, CDR1 is DFQATT and CDR2 SNEGSKA (reference sequence). This CDR3 spans 14 amino acids. CDR3 protein: CSASGTLSSYGQCF. CDR3 sequence (DNA): TGCAGTGCTAGTGGCACTTTGAGTTCCTACGGGCAGTGCTTC.

The chain uses TRBV6-1 and TRBJ1-4; D perhaps matches TRBD1 (6 bases). Germline CDR1 MNHNS, CDR2 SASEGT. Between the trimmed V and J ends, which lost 8 bases and 6 bases, there was a span of 22 bases. The CDR3 consists of 16 residues. The CDR3 loop reads CASGGSPAGADEKLFF. The CDR3 DNA sequence: TGTGCCAGCGGTGGCTCCCCCGCGGGGGCCGATGAAAAACTGTTTTTT.

The chain has TRBV11-2 and TRBJ2-3; no reliable D call. The CDR3 is 14 residues long. Germline V CDR1 and CDR2: SGHAT, FQNNGV. Trimming took 1 base from V and 6 from J, leaving 11 bases between them. The CDR3 DNA reads TGTGCCAGCAGCTTAGGGGAAAGAGCGGATACGCAGTATTTT. Residues: CASSLGERADTQYF.

The V call is TRBV3-1, the J call TRBJ2-1; 13 nucleotides line up with TRBD2. The germline CDR1 and CDR2 sequences are LGHDT and YNNKEL (reference sequence). The CDR3 covers 18 residues. Germline trimming cut 5 bases from V and 8 bases from J; bases unmatched to any gene: 15. The CDR3 sequence is CASSFWDRTSGSFDEQFF. The CDR3 DNA is TGTGCCAGCAGCTTCTGGGATCGGACTAGCGGGAGTTTCGATGAGCAGTTCTTC.

This chain connects TRBV27 to TRBJ2-3; D uncertain. Germline CDR1 and CDR2: MNHEY and SMNVEV (reference sequence). The CDR3 length is 14 residues. Trimming took off 5 bases at V and 4 bases at J, with 13 bases between the two ends. The CDR3 DNA follows: TGTGCCAGCAGTCCGGACGGACGGCCAGATACGCAGTATTTT. Translating gives CASSPDGRPDTQYF.

The chain employs TRBV6-2 or TRBV6-3 and TRBJ2-3; maybe TRBD2 (5 bases). This CDR3 spans 15 amino acids. CDR1 and CDR2 from the germline V gene are MNHEY and SVGEGT. Trimming removed 6 bases from V and 4 bases from J, with 17 bases in between. Here the CDR3 reads CASRPLWGVADTQYF. The CDR3 nucleotides read TGTGCCAGCAGGCCGCTATGGGGAGTTGCAGATACGCAGTATTTT.

This clonotype was seen a few times. The chain joins TRBV7-2 to TRBJ2-7; 13 bases fit TRBD2. V shed 5 bases and J 2 bases; nucleotides not matched to a gene: 6. Germline CDR1 reads SGHTA; CDR2 reads FQGNSA. This CDR3 spans 16 amino acids. The CDR3 nucleotides read TGTGCCAGCAGCCCGAGGACTAGCGGGAGCCCCTACGAGCAGTACTTC. Translated, it gives CASSPRTSGSPYEQYF.

The chain employs TRBV28 and TRBJ2-7; 9 nucleotides match TRBD1. With V trimmed by 2 bases and J by 6 bases, 2 bases remained unmatched. The germline CDR1 and CDR2 sequences are MDHEN and SYDVKM. The CDR3 totals 13 residues. The CDR3 protein is CASSLGDRVEQYF. CDR3 bases: TGTGCCAGCAGTTTAGGGGACAGGGTCGAGCAGTACTTC.

This clonotype was detected a few times. The chain is built from TRBV7-2 and TRBJ2-3; weak D call: TRBD2 (6 bases). This CDR3 is 17 amino acids long. Trimming removed 5 bases at V and 1 base at J, with 19 bases between. Germline CDR1 and CDR2: SGHTA and FQGNSA. In DNA form, the CDR3 reads TGTGCCAGCAGCCCGCCCAGCTTCCCTAGCGGCACAGATACGCAGTATTTT. Its translation: CASSPPSFPSGTDTQYF.

The genes are TRBV10-3 and TRBJ2-7; 7 bases are a match to TRBD1. CDR1 is ENHRY and CDR2 is SYGVKD in the germline V gene. There are 12 residues in the CDR3. V dropped 8 bases and J dropped 1; count of bases not matched to a gene: 2. The CDR3 DNA is TGTGCCATCGCACAGGGGTCCTACGAGCAGTACTTC. Residues: CAIAQGSYEQYF.

This rearrangement joins TRBV14 to TRBJ2-1, with D possibly being TRBD2 (5 bases). Per the germline V gene, CDR1 is SGHDN and CDR2 is FVKESK. With 1 base removed from V and 6 bases from J, the gap between germline ends came to 7 bases. This CDR3 comprises 13 residues. The CDR3 DNA reads as TGTGCCAGCAGCCAAGTGGACTTCAATGAGCAGTTCTTC. Protein: CASSQVDFNEQFF.

This chain connects TRBV7-8 to TRBJ2-1; D unclear. Germline V CDR1 and CDR2: SGHVS, FQNEAQ. The CDR3 totals 17 residues. Trimming took off 5 bases at V and 0 bases at J, with 17 bases between the two ends. CDR3 nucleotide sequence: TGTGCCAGCAGCCACAAACGCGTGAGGAGCTCCTACAATGAGCAGTTCTTC. Protein sequence: CASSHKRVRSSYNEQFF.

The chain is built from TRBV28 and TRBJ2-3, with D possibly called TRBD1 or TRBD2 (5 bases each). The germline CDR1 and CDR2 sequences are MDHEN and SYDVKM. Between the trimmed V and J ends, which lost 6 bases and 4 bases, there was a span of 14 bases. This CDR3 is built from 14 residues. The CDR3 region has the DNA TGTGCCAGCAGCCTCCGGGGCCCGCCAGATACGCAGTATTTT. It encodes CASSLRGPPDTQYF.